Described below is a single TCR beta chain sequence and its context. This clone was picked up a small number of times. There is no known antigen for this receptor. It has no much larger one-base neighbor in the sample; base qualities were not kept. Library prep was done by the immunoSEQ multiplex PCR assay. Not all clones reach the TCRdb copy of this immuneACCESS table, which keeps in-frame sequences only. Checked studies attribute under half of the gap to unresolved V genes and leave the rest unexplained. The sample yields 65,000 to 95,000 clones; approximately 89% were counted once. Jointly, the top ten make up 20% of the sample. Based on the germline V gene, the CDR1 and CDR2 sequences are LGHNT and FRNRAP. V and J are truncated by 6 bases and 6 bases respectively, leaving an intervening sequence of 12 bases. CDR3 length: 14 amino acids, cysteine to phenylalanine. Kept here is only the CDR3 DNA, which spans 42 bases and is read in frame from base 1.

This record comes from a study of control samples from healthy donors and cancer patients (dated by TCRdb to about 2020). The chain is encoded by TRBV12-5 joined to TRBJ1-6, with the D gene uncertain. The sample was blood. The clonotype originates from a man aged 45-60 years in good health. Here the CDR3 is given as CASGPPESNSPLHF. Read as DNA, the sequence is TGTGCTAGTGGGCCCCCGGAGAGTAATTCACCCCTCCACTTT.